Listed here are 32 T cell receptor beta chains from one sample, sequenced in a study of blood T cells in healthy people across ages. Using a J-beta primer mix together with a sample-barcoded 5' primer, a second PCR was run for about 7 to 12 cycles. Via MiXCR, TCRdb re-called the 5' RACE reads, giving one row per CDR3 protein. The repertoire holds around 1,500,000 distinct CDR3 sequences, with around 42% as singletons. The sequenced sample consisted of blood. The receptors shown here come from a woman in her late teens or twenties in good health.

This rearrangement joins TRBV6-1 to TRBJ1-5; D remains ambiguous. The V end was cut by 4 bases, the J end by 2 bases, with 15 bases between. The CDR3 totals 16 residues. Germline assignment: CDR1 MNHNS and CDR2 SASEGT. The CDR3 protein is CASSAPPGVRNQPQHF. The CDR3 DNA follows: TGTGCCAGCAGTGCTCCCCCCGGAGTACGCAATCAGCCCCAGCATTTT.

The sample holds one count of this clonotype. This sequence joins TRBV6-5 and TRBJ2-5; TRBD2 matches at 9 bases. Germline lookup yields CDR1 MNHEY and CDR2 SVGAGI. The CDR3 length is 14 residues. The V and J ends lost 6 bases and 6 bases, in that order; junction bases with no gene match: 8. The chain's CDR3 is CASSAGTSYKTQYF. The CDR3 nucleotides read TGTGCCAGCAGCGCCGGGACTAGCTATAAGACCCAGTACTTC.

This clonotype was observed at least ten times. The genes are TRBV3-1 and TRBJ1-6; 7 bases align to TRBD1. J lost 14 bases, V lost 3 bases, and 13 bases had no gene match. Germline loops: CDR1 LGHDT, CDR2 YNNKEL (reference sequence). This CDR3 comprises 15 residues. CDR3 in DNA: TGTGCCAGCAGCCATAACGGACAGGACCGGCGGGCCCTCCACTTT. This sequence encodes CASSHNGQDRRALHF. The full variable domain, its missing parts supplied by reference TRBV3-1 and TRBJ1-6, is DTAVSQTPKYLVTQMGNDKSIKCEQNLGHDTMYWYKQDSKKFLKIMFSYNNKELIINETVPNRFSPKSPDKAHLNLHINSLELGDSAVYFCASSHNGQDRRALHFGNGTRLTVT.

The rearrangement uses TRBV6-1 and TRBJ2-3; TRBD2 aligns across 11 bases. CDR1 and CDR2 (germline): MNHNS, SASEGT. The length of the CDR3 is 17 residues. The V segment lost 5 bases and the J segment 2 bases; nucleotides outside the gene matches: 9. CDR3 loop: CASSRVGTSGTTDTQYF. CDR3 DNA: TGTGCCAGCAGTCGGGTTGGGACTAGCGGAACCACAGATACGCAGTATTTT.

This clonotype was recorded only once. V and J are TRBV5-1 and TRBJ2-1; no reliable D call. With the DNA end fitting TRBJ2-7 better, the J assignment may be wrong. Germline V gene lookup returns CDR1 SGHRS and CDR2 YFSETQ. The CDR3 is 16 residues long. CDR3 bases: TGCGCCAGCAGCGCGGAGTTAAGGGCCGCCAACAATGAGCAGTACTTC. Amino acid sequence: CASSAELRAANNEQYF.

This clonotype was detected only a few times. This sequence joins TRBV29-1 and TRBJ2-3; 10 nucleotides agree with TRBD1. CDR3 size: 17 residues. Germline values: CDR1 SQVTM, CDR2 ANQGSEA. V shed 4 bases and J 6 bases; nucleotides not matched to a gene: 16. CDR3 in amino acids: CSVARDRGPAGGDTQYF. DNA of the CDR3: TGCAGCGTTGCCCGGGACAGGGGCCCAGCCGGAGGGGATACGCAGTATTTT.

This chain connects TRBV3-1 to TRBJ2-1, with TRBD2 matching over 8 bases. Gene TRBJ2-7 matches the end of the DNA better, so the J call may be wrong. Germline loops: CDR1 LGHDT, CDR2 YNNKEL (reference sequence). The CDR3 totals 15 residues. The CDR3: CASSGAGDSYNEQYF. In nucleotides, the CDR3 is TGTGCCAGCAGTGGAGCGGGAGACTCCTACAATGAGCAGTACTTC.

Only one count was recorded for this clonotype. The chain is built from TRBV28 and TRBJ2-4; 9 bases agree with TRBD2. The J call may be wrong; the DNA end is better matched by TRBJ2-7. Germline lookup yields CDR1 MDHEN and CDR2 SYDVKM. This CDR3 is 17 amino acids long. The DNA for the CDR3 is TGTGCCAGCAGTTTACAACGGTGGGGAAGCGGGAGGTTCGAGCAGTACTTC. Its translation: CASSLQRWGSGRFEQYF.

The J gene is TRBJ2-1, the V gene TRBV6-2 or TRBV6-3; D is tentatively TRBD1 or TRBD2 (5 bases each). CDR1 and CDR2 (germline): MNHEY, SVGEGT. The CDR3 sequence is 13 residues long. The V end lost 5 bases, the J end lost 11 bases, and 16 bases lay between the germline ends. The CDR3 protein is CASSDLFWGKQFF. The CDR3 coding sequence is TGTGCCAGCAGTGACCTGTTTTGGGGGAAGCAGTTCTTC.

This clonotype came up a few times. V gene TRBV29-1 combines with J gene TRBJ2-4; the D is unclear. The CDR3 has 14 residues. Germline V gene data show CDR1 as SQVTM and CDR2 as ANQGSEA. The V and J ends lost 4 bases and 0 bases respectively, with 10 bases between them. The CDR3 DNA is TGCAGCGTTGTGGTGGGGTTAGCCAAAAACATTCAGTACTTC. Translation: CSVVVGLAKNIQYF.

This chain connects TRBV5-6 to TRBJ2-3; 13 positions agree with TRBD2. V lost 4 bases to trimming and J lost 4 bases; unmatched junction nucleotides: 9. The V gene's germline CDR1 is SGHDT and CDR2 YYEEEE. The CDR3 has 17 amino acids. CDR3 sequence: CASSLTSGRSFSDTQYF. The CDR3 bases are TGTGCCAGCAGCCTGACTAGCGGGAGGTCGTTTTCAGATACGCAGTATTTT.

V gene TRBV7-9 combines with J gene TRBJ2-5; D is perhaps TRBD2 (6 bases). The germline gives CDR1 SEHNR, CDR2 FQNEAQ (reference sequence). With 5 bases removed from V and 2 bases from J, the gap between germline ends came to 18 bases. This CDR3 contains 16 residues. CDR3 residues: CASSRGGSGKQETQYF. The CDR3 DNA reads as TGTGCCAGCAGCCGTGGTGGTAGCGGAAAACAAGAGACCCAGTACTTC.

This clonotype was detected a few times. The gene calls are TRBV29-1 and TRBJ2-1, with 8 bases that match TRBD1. Germline lookup yields CDR1 SQVTM and CDR2 ANQGSEA. The CDR3 loop spans 15 amino acids. The trim removed 5 bases at V and 0 bases at J, leaving 6 bases unmatched. CDR3 sequence (DNA): TGCAGCGTTAGGACAGGGTTGGACTCCTACAATGAGCAGTTCTTC. Translation gives CSVRTGLDSYNEQFF.

This sequence joins TRBV3-1 and TRBJ1-1; 9 bases are a match to TRBD1. V trimming: 4 bases; J trimming: 5 bases; junction bases outside the gene matches: 5. The germline V gene has CDR1 LGHDT and CDR2 YNNKEL (reference sequence). This CDR3 region has 14 residues. CDR3 in amino acids: CASSRVGTGTEAFF. As DNA, the CDR3 is TGTGCCAGCAGCCGCGTAGGGACAGGGACTGAAGCTTTCTTT. Together with reference TRBV3-1 and TRBJ1-1, the CDR3 gives the full variable domain: DTAVSQTPKYLVTQMGNDKSIKCEQNLGHDTMYWYKQDSKKFLKIMFSYNNKELIINETVPNRFSPKSPDKAHLNLHINSLELGDSAVYFCASSRVGTGTEAFFGQGTRLTVV.

Concerning this clonotype: The junction shows a germline mismatch at one end, possibly a read error. V usage is TRBV2 and J usage is TRBJ2-2; 8 bases are a match to TRBD1. From germline, CDR1 is SNHLY and CDR2 FYNNEI. The CDR3 has 13 residues. The DNA of the CDR3 is TGTACCAGTGGCGGGACAGGCAACGGGGAGCTGTTTTTT. It translates to CTSGGTGNGELFF.

This clonotype was seen more than once but under ten times. This chain links TRBV20-1 with TRBJ2-3, with 12 bases matching TRBD2. The junction had 12 bases not matched to a gene; V was cut back by 3 bases and J by 5 bases. CDR1 and CDR2 (germline): DFQATT, SNEGSKA (reference sequence). This CDR3 is built from 17 residues. The CDR3 DNA reads as TGCAGTGCTAGCTCGGGACTAGCGGGTGGAAAGCTAGATACGCAGTATTTT. Its translation: CSASSGLAGGKLDTQYF.

The rearrangement joins TRBV2 to TRBJ2-5; the D is unclear. V was trimmed by 4 bases and J by 2 bases, leaving 8 bases between them. The CDR3 has 13 residues. Per germline, CDR1 SNHLY and CDR2 FYNNEI. CDR3 residues: CASSAGAQETQYF. DNA of the CDR3: TGTGCCAGCAGTGCCGGTGCTCAAGAGACCCAGTACTTC.

This chain links TRBV20-1 with TRBJ2-5, with TRBD2 matching over 9 bases. The last part of the DNA fits TRBJ2-7 better; the J call may be wrong. Looked up from germline, CDR1 is DFQATT and CDR2 is SNEGSKA (reference sequence). CDR3 length: 15 residues. CDR3 nucleotide sequence: TGCAGTGCTAGAGGACACCTAGCGGGGTCCTACGAGCAGTACTTC. Its translation: CSARGHLAGSYEQYF.

On this clonotype itself: A much larger clone is a single base away; this may be a read error. The CDR3 DNA sequence: TGTGCCAGCAGCTTTGCAGGGGTCGAGCAGTACTTC. Translation: CASSFAGVEQYF. This rearrangement joins TRBV5-8 to TRBJ2-7; D is possibly TRBD1 (6 bases). V was shortened by 2 bases and J by 6 bases, with 9 bases between the two germline ends. This CDR3 is built from 12 residues. In germline, CDR1 is SGHTS, CDR2 YDEGEE.

J is TRBJ1-2 and V is TRBV20-1; 8 bases align to TRBD1. The V gene's germline CDR1 is DFQATT and CDR2 SNEGSKA (reference sequence). V shed 4 bases and J 9 bases; nucleotides not matched to a gene: 7. The CDR3 is made up of 12 amino acids. CDR3 sequence reads: CSATMDRDSYTF. CDR3 coding DNA: TGCAGTGCTACAATGGACAGGGACAGCTACACCTTC.

This clonotype was observed a handful of times. The CDR3 loop is CASSLRGNVDYGYTF. The CDR3 coding sequence is TGCGCCAGCAGCTTGCGGGGGAATGTGGACTATGGCTACACCTTC. The V and J genes are TRBV5-1 and TRBJ1-2, with D possibly being TRBD1 (5 bases). V gave up 1 base and J gave up 3 bases, with 13 bases separating them. Germline V gene data show CDR1 as SGHRS and CDR2 as YFSETQ. The CDR3 covers 15 residues.

The DNA of the CDR3 is TGCGCCAGCAGCGCACTACAGGGAGACCAAGAGACCCAGTACTTC. This encodes CASSALQGDQETQYF. The V call is TRBV5-1, the J call TRBJ2-5; D might be TRBD1 (6 bases). CDR3 length: 15 residues. Germline loops: CDR1 SGHRS, CDR2 YFSETQ. V was cut by 4 bases and J by 0 bases, with 13 bases left in between.

The V and J genes are TRBV3-1 and TRBJ2-5, with 8 bases fitting TRBD2. The CDR3 has 15 amino acids. J was trimmed by 11 bases and V by 3 bases; bases with no gene match: 14. Germline loops: CDR1 LGHDT, CDR2 YNNKEL (reference sequence). This chain's CDR3 is CASSHGSGAPGEQYF. The CDR3 bases are TGTGCCAGCAGCCATGGTAGCGGGGCCCCGGGGGAGCAGTACTTC.

The table lists this clonotype with a few counts. This chain uses TRBV7-2 with TRBJ1-5, with D possibly matching TRBD1 (5 bases). The CDR3 covers 13 residues. The V end was cut by 8 bases, the J end by 2 bases, with 10 bases between. In germline, CDR1 is SGHTA, CDR2 FQGNSA. CDR3 bases: TGTGCCAGCGCCGTCAGGGGCAATCAGCCCCAGCATTTT. This gives the protein CASAVRGNQPQHF. Full variable domain (missing parts from reference TRBV7-2 and TRBJ1-5): GAGVSQSPSNKVTEKGKDVELRCDPISGHTALYWYRQSLGQGLEFLIYFQGNSAPDKSGLPSDRFSAERTGGSVSTLTIQRTQQEDSAVYLCASAVRGNQPQHFGDGTRLSIL.

V usage is TRBV18 and J usage is TRBJ1-2; D is perhaps TRBD1 (6 bases). Per the germline V gene, CDR1 is KGHSH and CDR2 is LQKENI. Trimming cost V 3 bases and J 2 bases, with 10 bases left between them. This CDR3 region has 14 residues. The CDR3 DNA sequence: TGTGCCAGCTCACCCGCTGGACAGAACTATGGCTACACCTTC. Translating it yields CASSPAGQNYGYTF.

This clonotype was seen only a few times. The chain joins TRBV27 to TRBJ2-3, with 14 nucleotides matching TRBD2. Germline-derived CDR1 and CDR2 are MNHEY and SMNVEV (reference sequence). The CDR3 extends over 22 amino acids. The trim removed 4 bases at V and 0 bases at J, leaving 18 bases unmatched. DNA for the CDR3: TGTGCCAGCAGTTCACTATCGGGGACTAGCGGGAGTATGGGGACTAGCACAGATACGCAGTATTTT. Translation: CASSSLSGTSGSMGTSTDTQYF.

The chain recombines TRBV5-1 with TRBJ2-5; 10 positions match TRBD2. Per germline, CDR1 SGHRS and CDR2 YFSETQ. The junction had 4 bases not matched to a gene; V was cut back by 0 bases and J by 2 bases. The CDR3 loop spans 16 amino acids. CDR3 coding DNA: TGCGCCAGCAGCTTGGGGGGGACTAGCGAACAAGAGACCCAGTACTTC. This sequence encodes CASSLGGTSEQETQYF.

The chain links TRBV3-1 to TRBJ2-4, with D perhaps matching TRBD1 (5 bases). This CDR3 comprises 15 residues. Trimming took 0 bases from V and 0 from J, leaving 6 bases between them. CDR1 LGHDT and CDR2 YNNKEL come from the germline V gene (reference sequence). CDR3: CASSQEGLAKNIQYF. The DNA of the CDR3 is TGTGCCAGCAGCCAAGAGGGGCTAGCCAAAAACATTCAGTACTTC.

This clonotype was observed a few times. The chain is built from TRBV7-2 and TRBJ1-1; no definite D call. The V gene's germline CDR1 is SGHTA and CDR2 FQGNSA. This CDR3 comprises 13 residues. Trimming removed 1 base at V and 1 base at J, with 4 bases between. The CDR3 coding sequence is TGTGCCAGCAGCTTAGGGTGGAACACTGAAGCTTTCTTT. Translating it yields CASSLGWNTEAFF.

This chain links TRBV20-1 with TRBJ2-1; 10 bases align to TRBD2. Unmatched junction bases numbered 15, after V lost 3 bases and J lost 4 bases. Germline CDR1 reads DFQATT; CDR2 reads SNEGSKA (reference sequence). CDR3 length: 18 residues. CDR3 DNA sequence: TGCAGTGCTAGGGTTGCGACCGAACTAGCGGGGATTTACAATGAGCAGTTCTTC. This codes for CSARVATELAGIYNEQFF.

This clonotype showed up just a few times. The chain links TRBV7-2 to TRBJ1-2; 7 positions agree with TRBD1. This CDR3 comprises 13 residues. The germline gives CDR1 SGHTA, CDR2 FQGNSA. V dropped 1 base and J dropped 8; count of bases not matched to a gene: 4. The CDR3 reads CASSLEGARGYTF. CDR3 bases: TGTGCCAGCAGCTTAGAGGGGGCGCGGGGCTACACCTTC.

This clonotype was seen ten or more times. The V and J genes are TRBV4-1 and TRBJ2-7; D not certain. Germline CDR1 is MGHRA and CDR2 is YSYEKL. CDR3 length equals 14 residues. V was trimmed by 4 bases and J by 4 bases, leaving 14 bases between them. CDR3 nucleotides: TGCGCCAGCAGCCTCCAAATGGGCCTATACGAGCAGTACTTC. It encodes CASSLQMGLYEQYF.